This T cell receptor (beta chain) originates from a study of beta chain features in type 1 diabetes. Broader study findings: Shortening that was moderate but significant affected the TCRB CDR3s of Type 1 diabetes patients in all four CD4+ subsets.

Every isolated RNA sample was fully reverse transcribed, so sequencing captured expressed TCRB transcripts. Profiled with immunoSEQ multiplex PCR; TCRdb holds only in-frame clones, not every one. The data show around 650,000 clones, over 10% seen once. On average, the one heparinised blood draw given by each donor was 90 to 150 mL. This clone came up a few times. No antigen is known for it. Trimming left V 3 bases short and J 5 bases short, with 16 bases between. The germline V gene encodes CDR1 SQVTM and CDR2 ANQGSEA. CDR3 length: 14 residues. This chain connects TRBV29-1 to TRBJ2-5; maybe TRBD1 (5 bases). This TCR was recovered from a man aged 30 to 39 with type 1 diabetes. Material: naive CD4+ T cells from blood. The CDR3 DNA is TGCAGCGTTGAGTTTCCAGGGCATGGGGAGACCCAGTACTTC. It translates to CSVEFPGHGETQYF.